What follows are 17 T cell receptor beta chains derived from one specimen sequenced in a study of post-analysis software for immune sequencing data. TCR beta libraries were prepared from cDNA with unique molecular identifiers. From the PCR reads, TCRdb called clonotypes with MiXCR, one entry per CDR3 protein. The sample lists about 810,000 distinct CDR3 sequences; around 50% were seen once. These receptors have no identified antigens. Study-wide results and limits: Among roughly 5 TRBV segments more frequent in patients than controls were TRBV5-6, TRBV5-1 and TRBV20-1.

The material sequenced was blood. The receptor source for this set is a girl aged 5-17 years with multiple sclerosis.

This chain links TRBV29-1 with TRBJ2-1; 7 bases align to TRBD2. This CDR3 spans 15 amino acids. The germline gives CDR1 SQVTM, CDR2 ANQGSEA. The ends lost 1 base at V and 1 base at J; junction bases unmatched: 4. The CDR3 sequence: CSVEAGLESYNEQFF. The CDR3 DNA reads TGCAGCGTTGAAGCCGGACTAGAGTCCTACAATGAGCAGTTCTTC.

The J gene is TRBJ2-7, the V gene TRBV5-5; D could derive from TRBD1 or TRBD2 (5 bases each). The CDR3 is made up of 17 amino acids. Trimming removed 0 bases at V and 0 bases at J, with 16 bases between. CDR1 is SGHKS and CDR2 is YYEKEE in the germline V gene (reference sequence). The CDR3, as DNA: TGTGCCAGCAGCTTGGCTGGGACCGCCTTGAGCTCCTACGAGCAGTACTTC. Protein product: CASSLAGTALSSYEQYF.

The genes are TRBV7-9 and TRBJ2-5, with 14 bases lining up with TRBD2. The CDR3 is 17 amino acids. The trim removed 5 bases at V and 5 bases at J, leaving 10 bases unmatched. CDR1 and CDR2 from the germline V gene are SEHNR and FQNEAQ (reference sequence). The CDR3 is CASSVFEGLAGAETQYF. DNA for the CDR3: TGTGCCAGCAGCGTCTTCGAGGGACTAGCGGGAGCGGAGACCCAGTACTTC.

The chain employs TRBV15 and TRBJ2-2; D remains ambiguous. The V gene's germline CDR1 is LNHNV and CDR2 YYDKDF (reference sequence). There are 13 residues in the CDR3. V lost 6 bases, J lost 6 bases, and 11 bases lay in between. The CDR3 reads CATSTGWAGELFF. CDR3 coding DNA: TGTGCCACCAGTACCGGGTGGGCCGGGGAGCTGTTTTTT.

The V call is TRBV27, the J call TRBJ1-6; D is perhaps TRBD1 (5 bases). Trimming left V 0 bases short and J 7 bases short, with 28 bases between. The CDR3 extends over 21 amino acids. CDR1 is MNHEY, CDR2 SMNVEV, per germline (reference sequence). The CDR3 region has the DNA TGTGCCAGCAGTTTATCGAAAACCCAACCCATGGGCCCCAAGGGGAATTCACCCCTCCACTTT. Amino acids: CASSLSKTQPMGPKGNSPLHF.

This chain connects TRBV2 to TRBJ2-7, with D possibly matching TRBD2 (5 bases). In germline, CDR1 is SNHLY, CDR2 FYNNEI. V was pared by 6 bases and J by 2 bases, with 23 bases between. The length of the CDR3 is 17 residues. The DNA of the CDR3 is TGTGCCAGCAGGAGCCCGCCCCATGACCCGGGGACCTACGAGCAGTACTTC. Its translation is CASRSPPHDPGTYEQYF.

The rearrangement links TRBV20-1 to TRBJ2-3, with 7 bases fitting TRBD1. With V trimmed by 6 bases and J by 0 bases, 18 bases remained unmatched. Germline V gene data show CDR1 as DFQATT and CDR2 as SNEGSKA (reference sequence). The CDR3 length is 18 residues. CDR3 region: CSAPNPETGYSSTDTQYF. CDR3 coding DNA: TGCAGTGCCCCCAACCCGGAGACAGGGTATTCTAGCACAGATACGCAGTATTTT.

This clonotype was counted a few times. The chain uses TRBV29-1 and TRBJ2-3, with 7 positions matching TRBD1. After removal of 7 bases from V and 8 bases from J, the junction contained 12 bases not matched to a gene. Germline loops: CDR1 SQVTM, CDR2 ANQGSEA. CDR3 length: 13 amino acids. CDR3 sequence (DNA): TGCAGCGCCTCAGACAGGGAGAGGAGTACGCAGTATTTT. The encoded protein is CSASDRERSTQYF.

This clonotype was observed a few times. The genes are TRBV12-3 or TRBV12-4 and TRBJ2-1; the D gene is possibly TRBD2 (6 bases). The CDR3 sequence is 16 residues long. V lost 4 bases and J lost 0, with 13 bases in between. The CDR3 nucleotides read TGTGCCAGCAGTTACACGGACTACCACTCCTACAATGAGCAGTTCTTC. Translation: CASSYTDYHSYNEQFF.

The V gene is TRBV20-1, the J gene TRBJ2-5; 7 nucleotides line up with TRBD2. Per germline, CDR1 DFQATT and CDR2 SNEGSKA (reference sequence). The CDR3 contains 15 residues. J lost 1 base, V lost 0 bases, and 5 bases had no gene match. CDR3 amino acids: CSARDTLAVQETQYF. The CDR3 DNA is TGCAGTGCTAGAGATACCCTAGCGGTCCAAGAGACCCAGTACTTC.

The rearrangement uses TRBV6-5 and TRBJ2-1; 11 bases align to TRBD2. This CDR3 comprises 15 residues. Unmatched junction bases numbered 9, after V lost 6 bases and J lost 8 bases. Germline lookup yields CDR1 MNHEY and CDR2 SVGAGI. The CDR3 region is CASRPLAGGGHEQFF. The CDR3 region has the DNA TGTGCCAGCAGGCCTCTAGCGGGGGGAGGCCATGAGCAGTTCTTC.

V gene TRBV5-1 combines with J gene TRBJ2-7, with 11 bases that match TRBD2. V was clipped by 0 bases and J by 3 bases; unmatched bases: 14. There are 19 residues in the CDR3. The germline gives CDR1 SGHRS, CDR2 YFSETQ. In DNA form, the CDR3 reads TGCGCCAGCAGCTTGGGGGATCCTCTAGCGGGAGGACGGTACTACGAGCAGTACTTC. Translating gives CASSLGDPLAGGRYYEQYF.

This chain links TRBV12-3 or TRBV12-4 with TRBJ1-2, with D unresolved. The V gene lost 6 bases and the J gene lost 6 bases, with 17 bases spanning the gap. The CDR3 totals 14 residues. CDR3 nucleotides: TGTGCCAGCAGCCTCGCTCCGGGTTACAATGGCTACACCTTC. Its translation is CASSLAPGYNGYTF.

The J gene is TRBJ2-7, the V gene TRBV18; 10 bases fit TRBD2. Germline assignment: CDR1 KGHSH and CDR2 LQKENI. CDR3 length: 16 amino acids. The V gene end was trimmed by 1 base and the J gene end by 5 bases; junction bases not matched to a gene: 8. CDR3 amino acids: CASSPLAGGGLNEQYF. The CDR3 DNA reads TGTGCCAGCTCACCACTAGCGGGAGGCGGGCTCAACGAGCAGTACTTC. The entire variable domain, with the rest obtained from reference TRBV18 and TRBJ2-7, is as follows: NAGVMQNPRHLVRRRGQEARLRCSPMKGHSHVYWYRQLPEEGLKFMVYLQKENIIDESGMPKERFSAEFPKEGPSILRIQQVVRGDSAAYFCASSPLAGGGLNEQYFGPGTRLTVT.

J is TRBJ2-1 and V is TRBV6-6; D ambiguous. The CDR3 spans 12 residues. The V end was cut by 10 bases, the J end by 0 bases, with 7 bases between. CDR1 and CDR2 from the germline V gene are MNHNY and SVGAGI (reference sequence). The CDR3 DNA reads as TGTGCCATTACGAGCTCCTACAATGAGCAGTTCTTC. It yields the protein CAITSSYNEQFF.

The V call is TRBV28, the J call TRBJ2-6; 8 bases fit TRBD1. Germline values: CDR1 MDHEN, CDR2 SYDVKM. V trimming: 5 bases; J trimming: 0 bases; junction bases outside the gene matches: 9. This CDR3 is 18 amino acids long. DNA of the CDR3: TGTGCCAGCAGTCCCCTCGGGACAGGTCCCTCTGGGGCCAACGTCCTGACTTTC. The encoded protein is CASSPLGTGPSGANVLTF.

The rearrangement links TRBV3-1 to TRBJ2-4, with D hard to call. With the DNA end fitting TRBJ2-7 better, the J assignment may be wrong. The CDR3 has 14 amino acids. Germline CDR1 reads LGHDT; CDR2 reads YNNKEL (reference sequence). The chain's CDR3 is CASSQTTENYEQYF. The DNA for the CDR3 is TGTGCCAGCAGCCAGACCACAGAGAACTACGAGCAGTACTTC.